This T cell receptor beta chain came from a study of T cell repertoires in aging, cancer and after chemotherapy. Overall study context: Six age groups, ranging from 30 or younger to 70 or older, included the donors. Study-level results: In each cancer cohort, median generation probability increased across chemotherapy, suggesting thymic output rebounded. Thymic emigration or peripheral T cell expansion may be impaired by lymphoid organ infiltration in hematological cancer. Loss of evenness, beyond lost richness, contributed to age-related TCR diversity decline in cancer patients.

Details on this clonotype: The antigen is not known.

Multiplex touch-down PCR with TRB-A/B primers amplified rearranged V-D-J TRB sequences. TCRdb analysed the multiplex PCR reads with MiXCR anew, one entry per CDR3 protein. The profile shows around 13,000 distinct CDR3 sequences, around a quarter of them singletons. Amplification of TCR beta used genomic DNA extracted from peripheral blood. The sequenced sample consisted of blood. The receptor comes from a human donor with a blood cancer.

CDR3 in amino acids: CSAKGHSNQPQHF. The CDR3 DNA reads as TGCAGTGCTAAAGGACATAGTAATCAGCCCCAGCATTTT. The chain couples TRBV20-1 to TRBJ1-5, with a weak D call TRBD1 (5 bases). The CDR3 spans 13 residues. Looked up from germline, CDR1 is DFQATT and CDR2 is SNEGSKA (reference sequence). The germline V and J ends were trimmed by 4 bases and 4 bases, with 11 bases remaining between them.